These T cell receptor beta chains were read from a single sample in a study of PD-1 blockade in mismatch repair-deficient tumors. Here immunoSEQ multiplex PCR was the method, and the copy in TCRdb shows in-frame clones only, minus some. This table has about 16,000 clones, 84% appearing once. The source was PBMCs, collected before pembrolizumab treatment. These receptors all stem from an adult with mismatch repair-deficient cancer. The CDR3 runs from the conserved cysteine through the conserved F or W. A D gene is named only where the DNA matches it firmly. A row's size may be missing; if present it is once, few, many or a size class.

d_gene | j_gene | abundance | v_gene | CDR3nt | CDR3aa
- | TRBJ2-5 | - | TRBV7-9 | TGTGCCAGCAGCTTAGGGCCAGGGCTAGGAGAGACCCAGTACTTC | CASSLGPGLGETQYF
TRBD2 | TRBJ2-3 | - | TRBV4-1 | TGCGCCAGCAGCCAACTAGCGGGGGGCACAGATACGCAGTATTTT | CASSQLAGGTDTQYF
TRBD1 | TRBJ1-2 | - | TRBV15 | TGTGCCACCAGCAGAGGATTGGGACAGGGCTACACCTTC | CATSRGLGQGYTF
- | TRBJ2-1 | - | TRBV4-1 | TGCGCCAGCAGCCAAGAGGGGAGCGGCTACAATGAGCAGTTCTTC | CASSQEGSGYNEQFF
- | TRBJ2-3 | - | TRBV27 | TGTGCCAGTTCGCATCTATCTGGGTTTAACACAGATACGCAGTATTTT | CASSHLSGFNTDTQYF
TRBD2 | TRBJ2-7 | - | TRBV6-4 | TGTGCCAGCAGTGAAGGTAGCGGGAGCATCTACGAGCAGTACTTC | CASSEGSGSIYEQYF
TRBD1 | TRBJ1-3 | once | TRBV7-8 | TGTGCCAGCAGCTTGGGACAGGGCCAAGGAAACACCATATATTTT | CASSLGQGQGNTIYF
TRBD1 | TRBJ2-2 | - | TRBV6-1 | TGTGCCAGCAGTGTAGGGACAGAGGTCGGGGAGCTGTTTTTT | CASSVGTEVGELFF
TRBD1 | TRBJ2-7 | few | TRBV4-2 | TGTGCCAGCAGCCAAGGGGACAGCGAATCCTACGAGCAGTACTTC | CASSQGDSESYEQYF
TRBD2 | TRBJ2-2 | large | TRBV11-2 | TGTGCCAGCAACTCGCTAGCGGGAGCCGACCGGACCGGGGAGCTGTTTTTT | CASNSLAGADRTGELFF
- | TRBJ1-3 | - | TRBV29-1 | TGCAGCGTGACCGGGACTGAGACTGGAAACACCATATATTTT | CSVTGTETGNTIYF
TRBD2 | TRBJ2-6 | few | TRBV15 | TGTGCCACCAGTTTGGGGGGGGAGGCTTACTCTGGGGCCAACGTCCTGACTTTC | CATSLGGEAYSGANVLTF
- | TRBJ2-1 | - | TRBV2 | TGTGCCAGCTTACTTATAAGGACCCGCTACAATGAGCAGTTCTTC | CASLLIRTRYNEQFF
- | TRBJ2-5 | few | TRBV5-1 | TGCGCCAGCAGCTGGCCCTCCGAAGAGACCCAGTACTTC | CASSWPSEETQYF
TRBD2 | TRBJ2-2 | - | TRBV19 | TGTGCCAGTAGTATCTGGGCGGGAGCGGGGACCGGGGAGCTGTTTTTT | CASSIWAGAGTGELFF
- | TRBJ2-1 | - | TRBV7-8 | TGTGCCAGCAGCTTTGAGCGCGTTCTATCCTACAATGAGCAGTTCTTC | CASSFERVLSYNEQFF
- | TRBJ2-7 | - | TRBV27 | TGTGCCAGCAGTTTATTAGGGGGAGGGCCGGACGAGCAGTACTTC | CASSLLGGGPDEQYF
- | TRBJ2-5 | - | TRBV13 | TGTGCCAGCAGCTTAGGTAGCCAAGAGACCCAGTACTTC | CASSLGSQETQYF
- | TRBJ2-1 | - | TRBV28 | TGTGCCAGCAGGGGGGGACCGCGAAGGATCTACAATGAGCAGTTCTTC | CASRGGPRRIYNEQFF
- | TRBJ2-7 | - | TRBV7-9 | TGTGCCAGCAGCCTGGGGGCTTTGACAGGCTCCGAGCAGTACTTC | CASSLGALTGSEQYF
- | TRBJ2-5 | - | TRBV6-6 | TGTGCCAGCAGGATGGGACAAATAGAGACCCAGTACTTC | CASRMGQIETQYF
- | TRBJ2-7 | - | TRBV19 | TGTGCCAGCTCTAACCGGGACGCGTCGCCGGAGTACTTC | CASSNRDASPEYF
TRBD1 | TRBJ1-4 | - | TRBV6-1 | TGTGCCAGCAACCGACAGGGGTTCGAAAAACTGTTTTTT | CASNRQGFEKLFF
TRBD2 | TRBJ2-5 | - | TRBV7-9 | TGTGCCAGCAGCAAAAGAGCGGGAGGGCCCCAAGAGACCCAGTACTTC | CASSKRAGGPQETQYF
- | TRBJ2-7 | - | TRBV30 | TGTGCCTGGAGTGTACGCCGACTGAGCTCCTACGAGCAGTACTTC | CAWSVRRLSSYEQYF